The 7 T cell receptor beta chains presented below share a single source sample, sequenced in a study of T cell responses to AZD1222 COVID-19 vaccine (dated by TCRdb to 2020 to 2023). According to the study, the label for this sample's time point signals: baseline before first vaccination. This sample's treatment or condition label indicates: meningococcal conjugate vaccine given as trial control. The method behind the library was the immunoSEQ multiplex PCR assay. The table was pulled from immuneACCESS by TCRdb, which kept in-frame rearrangements only. Such tables lose some clones; where checked, under half of the loss comes from unresolved V genes, and the rest has no known cause. For this sample there are 150,000 to 160,000 clones; roughly 90% appear just once. The ten largest clonotypes hold 4.5% to 6% of the sample. This specimen was peripheral blood, taken on day 0 of MenACWY control vaccination. The receptors originated from an adult in good health.

This rearrangement joins TRBV25-1 to TRBJ1-2; D perhaps matches TRBD1 (6 bases). Trimming removed 4 bases from V and 0 bases from J, with 12 bases in between. Germline-derived CDR1 and CDR2 are MGHDK and SYGVNS. The CDR3 contains 15 residues. CDR3 sequence reads: CASSGGGRANYGYTF. The CDR3 coding sequence is TGTGCCAGCAGTGGGGGGGGCAGGGCTAACTATGGCTACACCTTC.

This chain uses TRBV5-1 with TRBJ2-1, with a weak D call TRBD2 (6 bases). V lost 2 bases to trimming and J lost 9 bases, with 24 bases between them. The CDR3 is 17 residues long. Germline V lookup: CDR1 SGHRS, CDR2 YFSETQ. The CDR3, as DNA: TGCGCCAGCAGCTTTTTCCGGGGGTCAAGCCTGCTCGGTGAGCAGTTCTTC. This encodes CASSFFRGSSLLGEQFF. The full variable domain, with the rest looked up from reference TRBV5-1 and TRBJ2-1, is KAGVTQTPRYLIKTRGQQVTLSCSPISGHRSVSWYQQTPGQGLQFLFEYFSETQRNKGNFPGRFSGRQFSNSRSEMNVSTLELGDSALYLCASSFFRGSSLLGEQFFGPGTRLTVL.

This chain uses TRBV15 with TRBJ1-1; D is ambiguous. This CDR3 spans 16 amino acids. The germline V and J ends were trimmed by 5 bases and 1 base, with 17 bases remaining between them. The V gene's germline CDR1 is LNHNV and CDR2 YYDKDF (reference sequence). This CDR3 reads CATSLSRRHQNTEAFF. CDR3 coding DNA: TGTGCCACCAGCCTTAGTCGGAGGCATCAGAACACTGAAGCTTTCTTT.

The rearrangement uses TRBV6-5 and TRBJ1-6; a possible D gene is TRBD1 (5 bases). V lost 5 bases and J 10 bases, leaving 18 bases between the germline ends. Germline V CDR1 and CDR2: MNHEY, SVGAGI. CDR3 size: 15 residues. The CDR3 loop reads CASSPGGILRSPLHF. For the CDR3, the DNA is TGTGCCAGCAGTCCTGGGGGGATACTGAGGTCACCCCTCCACTTT.

This chain links TRBV7-9 with TRBJ2-3; D ambiguous. There are 14 residues in the CDR3. Looked up from germline, CDR1 is SEHNR and CDR2 is FQNEAQ (reference sequence). Trimming took 5 bases from V and 0 from J, leaving 9 bases between them. The CDR3 nucleotides are TGTGCCAGCAGCCCGACGCAGAGCACAGATACGCAGTATTTT. This translates into CASSPTQSTDTQYF.

The V gene is TRBV19, the J gene TRBJ1-5; 10 bases are shared with TRBD1. V trimming: 3 bases; J trimming: 4 bases; junction bases outside the gene matches: 12. Germline V gene sequence: CDR1 LNHDA, CDR2 SQIVND (reference sequence). The CDR3 consists of 18 residues. The DNA of the CDR3 is TGTGCCAGTAGTATGATTTTTGCGGACAGGGGGACAAATCAGCCCCAGCATTTT. Encoded protein: CASSMIFADRGTNQPQHF. The full variable domain, rest sourced from reference TRBV19 and TRBJ1-5, is DGGITQSPKYLFRKEGQNVTLSCEQNLNHDAMYWYRQDPGQGLRLIYYSQIVNDFQKGDIAEGYSVSREKKESFPLTVTSAQKNPTAFYLCASSMIFADRGTNQPQHFGDGTRLSIL.

The genes are TRBV5-4 and TRBJ1-5; no firm D call. Looked up from germline, CDR1 is SGHNT and CDR2 is YYREEE (reference sequence). This CDR3 is 14 amino acids long. The V gene lost 5 bases and the J gene lost 2 bases, with 11 bases spanning the gap. The CDR3 coding sequence is TGTGCCAGCAGTAGCAGCTCGGGCAATCAGCCCCAGCATTTT. This codes for CASSSSSGNQPQHF. The entire variable domain, with the rest obtained from reference TRBV5-4 and TRBJ1-5, is as follows: ETGVTQSPTHLIKTRGQQVTLRCSSQSGHNTVSWYQQALGQGPQFIFQYYREEENGRGNFPPRFSGLQFPNYSSELNVNALELDDSALYLCASSSSSGNQPQHFGDGTRLSIL.